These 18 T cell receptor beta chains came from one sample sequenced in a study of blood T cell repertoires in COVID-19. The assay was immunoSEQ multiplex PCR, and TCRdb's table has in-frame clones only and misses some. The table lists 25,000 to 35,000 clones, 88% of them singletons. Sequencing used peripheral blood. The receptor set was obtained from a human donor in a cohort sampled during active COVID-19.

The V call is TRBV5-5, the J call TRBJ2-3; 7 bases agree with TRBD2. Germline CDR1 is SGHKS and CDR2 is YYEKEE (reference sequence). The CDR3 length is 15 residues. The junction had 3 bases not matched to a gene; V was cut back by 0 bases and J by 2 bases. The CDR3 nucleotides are TGTGCCAGCAGCTTGGCTAGCGGCCCCACAGATACGCAGTATTTT. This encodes CASSLASGPTDTQYF.

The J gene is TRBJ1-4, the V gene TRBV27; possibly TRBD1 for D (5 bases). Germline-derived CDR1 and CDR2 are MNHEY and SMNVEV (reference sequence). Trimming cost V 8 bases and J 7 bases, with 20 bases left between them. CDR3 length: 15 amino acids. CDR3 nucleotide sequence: TGTGCCAGCTCCCAAGTGGCGGGGGGAGTTGAAAAACTGTTTTTT. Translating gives CASSQVAGGVEKLFF. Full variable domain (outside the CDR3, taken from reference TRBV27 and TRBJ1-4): EAQVTQNPRYLITVTGKKLTVTCSQNMNHEYMSWYRQDPGLGLRQIYYSMNVEVTDKGDVPEGYKVSRKEKRNFPLILESPSPNQTSLYFCASSQVAGGVEKLFFGSGTQLSVL.

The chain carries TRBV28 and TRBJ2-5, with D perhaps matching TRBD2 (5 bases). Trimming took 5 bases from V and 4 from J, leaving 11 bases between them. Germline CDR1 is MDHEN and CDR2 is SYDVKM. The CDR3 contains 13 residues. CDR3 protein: CASSLLAPETQYF. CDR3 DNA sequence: TGTGCCAGCAGTCTTCTAGCCCCAGAGACCCAGTACTTC.

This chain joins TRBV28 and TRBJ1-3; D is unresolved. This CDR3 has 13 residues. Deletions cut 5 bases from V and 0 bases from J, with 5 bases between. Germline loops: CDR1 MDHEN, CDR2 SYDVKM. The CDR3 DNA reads TGTGCCAGCAGTGCCAGCTCTGGAAACACCATATATTTT. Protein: CASSASSGNTIYF.

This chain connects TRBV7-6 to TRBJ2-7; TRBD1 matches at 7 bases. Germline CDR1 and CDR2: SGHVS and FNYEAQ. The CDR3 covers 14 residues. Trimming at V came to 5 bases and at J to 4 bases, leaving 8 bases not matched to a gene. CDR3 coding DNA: TGTGCCAGCAGCACGAGGGGGCGGCCGTACGAGCAGTACTTC. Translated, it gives CASSTRGRPYEQYF.

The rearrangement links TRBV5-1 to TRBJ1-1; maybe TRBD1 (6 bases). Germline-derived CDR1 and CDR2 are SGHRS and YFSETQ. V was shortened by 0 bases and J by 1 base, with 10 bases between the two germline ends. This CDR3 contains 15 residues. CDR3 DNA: TGCGCCAGCAGCTTGGCAGGGGCTGCGAACACTGAAGCTTTCTTT. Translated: CASSLAGAANTEAFF.

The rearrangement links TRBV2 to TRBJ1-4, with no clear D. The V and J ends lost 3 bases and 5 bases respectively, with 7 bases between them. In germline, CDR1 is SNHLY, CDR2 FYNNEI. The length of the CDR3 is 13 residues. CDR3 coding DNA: TGTGCCAGCAGTGAGCAAGCCAATGAAAAACTGTTTTTT. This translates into CASSEQANEKLFF. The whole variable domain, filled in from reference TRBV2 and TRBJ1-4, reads EPEVTQTPSHQVTQMGQEVILRCVPISNHLYFYWYRQILGQKVEFLVSFYNNEISEKSEIFDDQFSVERPDGSNFTLKIRSTKLEDSAMYFCASSEQANEKLFFGSGTQLSVL.

CDR3 residues: CASLRDRGGEQFF. CDR3 DNA sequence: TGTGCCAGCCTCCGGGACAGGGGAGGCGAGCAGTTCTTC. J is TRBJ2-1 and V is TRBV14; 10 nucleotides line up with TRBD1. CDR1 is SGHDN, CDR2 FVKESK, per germline. The CDR3 is made up of 13 amino acids. The V gene end was trimmed by 8 bases and the J gene end by 10 bases; junction bases not matched to a gene: 8.

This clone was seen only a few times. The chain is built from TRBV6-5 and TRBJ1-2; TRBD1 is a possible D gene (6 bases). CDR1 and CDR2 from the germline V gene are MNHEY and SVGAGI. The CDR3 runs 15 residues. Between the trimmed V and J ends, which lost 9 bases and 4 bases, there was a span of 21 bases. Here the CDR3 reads CASARGGGQGYGYTF. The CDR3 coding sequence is TGTGCCAGTGCGAGGGGGGGAGGTCAGGGCTATGGCTACACCTTC.

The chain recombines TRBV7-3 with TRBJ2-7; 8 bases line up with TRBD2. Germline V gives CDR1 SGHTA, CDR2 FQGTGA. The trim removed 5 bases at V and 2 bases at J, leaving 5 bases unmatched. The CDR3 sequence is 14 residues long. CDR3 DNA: TGTGCCAGCAGCCCCGGGAGGGGCACCTACGAGCAGTACTTC. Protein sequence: CASSPGRGTYEQYF. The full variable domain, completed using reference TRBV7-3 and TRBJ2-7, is GAGVSQTPSNKVTEKGKYVELRCDPISGHTALYWYRQSLGQGPEFLIYFQGTGAADDSGLPNDRFFAVRPEGSVSTLKIQRTERGDSAVYLCASSPGRGTYEQYFGPGTRLTVT.

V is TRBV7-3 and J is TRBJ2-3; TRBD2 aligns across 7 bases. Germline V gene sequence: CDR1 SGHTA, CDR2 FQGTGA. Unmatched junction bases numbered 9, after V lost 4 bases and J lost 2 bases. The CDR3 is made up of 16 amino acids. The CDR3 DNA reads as TGTGCCAGCAGCTCGCAACCGGGACTAAACACAGATACGCAGTATTTT. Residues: CASSSQPGLNTDTQYF.

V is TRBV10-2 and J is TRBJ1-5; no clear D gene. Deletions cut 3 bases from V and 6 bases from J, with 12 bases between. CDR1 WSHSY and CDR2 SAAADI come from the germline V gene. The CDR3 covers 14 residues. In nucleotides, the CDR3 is TGCGCCAGCAGTGAAGGAGGAGGGAGTCAGCCCCAGCATTTT. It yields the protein CASSEGGGSQPQHF.

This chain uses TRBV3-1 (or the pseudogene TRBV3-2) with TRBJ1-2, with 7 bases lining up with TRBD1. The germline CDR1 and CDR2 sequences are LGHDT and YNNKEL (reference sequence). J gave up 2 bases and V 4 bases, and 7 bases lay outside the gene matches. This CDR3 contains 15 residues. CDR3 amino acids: CASSLFIQGNYGYTF. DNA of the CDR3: TGTGCCAGCAGCCTGTTCATACAGGGGAACTATGGCTACACCTTC.

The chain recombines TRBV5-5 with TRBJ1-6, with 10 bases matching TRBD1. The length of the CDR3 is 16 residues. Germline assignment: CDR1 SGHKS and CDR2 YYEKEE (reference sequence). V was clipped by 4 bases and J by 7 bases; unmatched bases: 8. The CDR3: CASSTTLTGGNSPLHF. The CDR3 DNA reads TGTGCCAGCAGCACCACGTTGACAGGGGGCAATTCACCCCTCCACTTT.

DNA of the CDR3: TGTGCCAGCAGCCCAGGGGCGACGAATGAAAAACTGTTTTTT. The encoded protein is CASSPGATNEKLFF. V usage is TRBV11-2 and J usage is TRBJ1-4; possibly TRBD1 for D (6 bases). V lost 5 bases to trimming and J lost 5 bases, with 12 bases between them. The CDR3 sequence is 14 residues long. The germline V gene encodes CDR1 SGHAT and CDR2 FQNNGV.

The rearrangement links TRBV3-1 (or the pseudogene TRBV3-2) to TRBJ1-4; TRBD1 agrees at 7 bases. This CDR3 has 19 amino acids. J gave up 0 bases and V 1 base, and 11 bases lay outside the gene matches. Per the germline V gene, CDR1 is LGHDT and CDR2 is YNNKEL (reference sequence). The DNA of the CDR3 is TGTGCCAGCAGCCAAGGAAGAACAGGGGAGGTTACAACTAATGAAAAACTGTTTTTT. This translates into CASSQGRTGEVTTNEKLFF.

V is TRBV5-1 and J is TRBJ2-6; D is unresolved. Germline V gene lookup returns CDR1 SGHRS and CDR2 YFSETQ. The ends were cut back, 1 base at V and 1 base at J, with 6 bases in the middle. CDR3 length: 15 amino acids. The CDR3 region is CASSLRVSGANVLTF. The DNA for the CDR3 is TGCGCCAGCAGCTTGCGGGTTTCTGGGGCCAACGTCCTGACTTTC.

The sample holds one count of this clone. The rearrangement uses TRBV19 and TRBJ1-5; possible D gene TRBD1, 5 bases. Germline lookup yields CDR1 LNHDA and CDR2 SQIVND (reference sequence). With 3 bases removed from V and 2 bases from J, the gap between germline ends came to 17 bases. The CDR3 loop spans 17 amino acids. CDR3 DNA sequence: TGTGCCAGTAGTATCGATGGGGGAGGTAGAGGCAATCAGCCCCAGCATTTT. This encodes CASSIDGGGRGNQPQHF.